These 6 T cell receptor beta chains were all obtained from the same sample, sequenced in a study of CD8 T cells in ankylosing spondylitis. MiXCR, applied by TCRdb to the 5' RACE reads, yields one record per CDR3 protein. The sample holds about 360,000 distinct CDR3 sequences, 20% seen once. Sequencing was done on a sample of blood, either unsorted or a sorted T cell fraction (not recorded which). The origin of the receptors is a male donor with ankylosing spondylitis or in good health (not recorded which).

The rearrangement links TRBV5-8 to TRBJ2-1; possible D gene TRBD1, 6 bases. V was clipped by 0 bases and J by 10 bases, with 14 bases between them. The germline V gene has CDR1 SGHTS and CDR2 YDEGEE. CDR3 size: 14 residues. In DNA form, the CDR3 reads TGTGCCAGCAGCTTGGCAGGGGAGCATGACGAGCAGTTCTTC. This encodes CASSLAGEHDEQFF.

The chain links TRBV7-9 to TRBJ2-7; 9 bases map to TRBD2. The CDR3 covers 15 residues. Germline CDR1 and CDR2: SEHNR and FQNEAQ (reference sequence). V shed 5 bases, J shed 0 bases, and the junction held 5 bases outside the gene matches. CDR3 loop: CASSQAGGFSYEQYF. CDR3 in DNA: TGTGCCAGCAGCCAAGCGGGGGGCTTCTCCTACGAGCAGTACTTC.

This rearrangement joins TRBV5-5 to TRBJ2-7; TRBD1 might be the D (5 bases). The V end was cut by 5 bases, the J end by 3 bases, with 9 bases between. The germline V gene has CDR1 SGHKS and CDR2 YYEKEE (reference sequence). The CDR3 is 12 amino acids. Here the CDR3 DNA reads TGTGCCAGCAGAGTGGACATCTACGAGCAGTACTTC. Amino acids: CASRVDIYEQYF.

V gene TRBV7-2 combines with J gene TRBJ2-3, with D possibly being TRBD2 (6 bases). Germline lookup yields CDR1 SGHTA and CDR2 FQGNSA. V dropped 4 bases and J dropped 3 bases, with 17 bases sitting between them. The CDR3 extends over 16 amino acids. The CDR3 nucleotides are TGTGCCAGCAGCTCGCCCCCCTCTGGGGGGACAGATACGCAGTATTTT. Its protein is CASSSPPSGGTDTQYF.

This clonotype was picked up a small number of times. The V call is TRBV7-9, the J call TRBJ1-4; D might be TRBD1 (6 bases). Between the trimmed V and J ends, which lost 7 bases and 13 bases, there was a span of 13 bases. CDR1 and CDR2 (germline): SEHNR, FQNEAQ (reference sequence). CDR3 length equals 11 residues. The CDR3 reads CASKKGDRLFF. CDR3 nucleotide sequence: TGTGCCAGCAAAAAGGGGGACCGACTGTTTTTT.

In its sample, this clonotype was seen a few times. V gene TRBV27 combines with J gene TRBJ2-7; 7 bases fit TRBD2. Germline trimming cut 6 bases from V and 2 bases from J; bases unmatched to any gene: 7. Germline CDR1 and CDR2: MNHEY and SMNVEV (reference sequence). The CDR3 length is 14 residues. CDR3 sequence: CASSPGLFTYEQYF. The CDR3 coding sequence is TGTGCCAGCAGCCCGGGACTATTCACCTACGAGCAGTACTTC.